A selection of T cell receptor beta chains follows, all from one sample in a study of T cells in Graves' hyperthyroidism and ophthalmopathy. TCRdb used MiXCR to reprocess the multiplex PCR reads, holding one entry per CDR3 protein. The sample includes 650,000 to 800,000 distinct CDR3 sequences, about 45% of them seen just once. Specimen: peripheral blood or thyroid tissue (not recorded which). These receptor sequences come from an adult man with Graves' disease, either hyperthyroidism or ophthalmopathy (not recorded which). The CDR3 runs from the conserved cysteine through the conserved F or W. The D gene is left open where the match is weak. Clone size is not always given. Where it is, it says once, few, many or a class for expanded clones.

d_call: TRBD1; v_call: TRBV19; clone_size: NA; j_call: TRBJ2-7; cdr3_aa: CASSIRTGDYEQYF; cdr3_nt: TGTGCCAGTAGTATCCGGACAGGGGACTACGAGCAGTACTTC
d_call: NA; v_call: TRBV6-4; clone_size: NA; j_call: TRBJ1-5; cdr3_aa: CASEGESNQPQHF; cdr3_nt: TGTGCCAGCGAGGGGGAGAGCAATCAGCCCCAGCATTTT
d_call: NA; v_call: TRBV7-9; clone_size: NA; j_call: TRBJ1-1; cdr3_aa: CASSPLAMAEAFF; cdr3_nt: TGTGCCAGCAGCCCCTTGGCGATGGCTGAAGCTTTCTTT
d_call: NA; v_call: TRBV11-2; clone_size: NA; j_call: TRBJ1-1; cdr3_aa: CASSLDGAGGTEAFF; cdr3_nt: TGTGCCAGCAGCTTAGATGGTGCCGGGGGCACTGAAGCTTTCTTT
d_call: TRBD1; v_call: TRBV29-1; clone_size: NA; j_call: TRBJ1-6; cdr3_aa: CSVLGQDNSPLHF; cdr3_nt: TGCAGCGTATTGGGACAGGATAATTCACCCCTCCACTTT
d_call: NA; v_call: TRBV2; clone_size: many; j_call: TRBJ2-2; cdr3_aa: CASSGGWELFF; cdr3_nt: TGTGCCAGCAGCGGGGGTTGGGAGCTGTTTTTT
d_call: NA; v_call: TRBV10-3; clone_size: NA; j_call: TRBJ2-7; cdr3_aa: CASSEAASTLYEQYF; cdr3_nt: TGTGCCAGCAGTGAAGCTGCAAGTACCCTTTACGAGCAGTACTTC
d_call: NA; v_call: TRBV25-1; clone_size: NA; j_call: TRBJ1-1; cdr3_aa: CARDPTHFEAFF; cdr3_nt: TGTGCTAGAGATCCGACCCACTTCGAAGCTTTCTTT
d_call: NA; v_call: TRBV5-1; clone_size: few; j_call: TRBJ1-5; cdr3_aa: CASSPGGSASNQPQHF; cdr3_nt: TGCGCCAGCAGCCCGGGAGGATCTGCCAGCAATCAGCCCCAGCATTTT
d_call: NA; v_call: TRBV25-1; clone_size: NA; j_call: TRBJ1-2; cdr3_aa: CASLSTGYTF; cdr3_nt: TGTGCCAGCCTTTCAACGGGCTACACCTTC
d_call: TRBD1; v_call: TRBV24-1; clone_size: NA; j_call: TRBJ1-1; cdr3_aa: CASSITGEGTEAFF; cdr3_nt: TGTGCCAGCAGTATCACAGGGGAGGGCACTGAAGCTTTCTTT
d_call: TRBD1; v_call: TRBV19; clone_size: NA; j_call: TRBJ1-3; cdr3_aa: CASSTGQNTIYF; cdr3_nt: TGTGCCAGTAGTACGGGACAGAACACCATATATTTT
d_call: TRBD1; v_call: TRBV2; clone_size: few; j_call: TRBJ2-2; cdr3_aa: CASTEDRVGTGELFF; cdr3_nt: TGTGCCAGCACTGAGGACAGGGTAGGAACCGGGGAGCTGTTTTTT
d_call: NA; v_call: TRBV29-1; clone_size: many; j_call: TRBJ2-2; cdr3_aa: CSGRTTNTGELFF; cdr3_nt: TGCAGCGGCAGGACTACTAACACCGGGGAGCTGTTTTTT
d_call: NA; v_call: TRBV20-1; clone_size: NA; j_call: TRBJ1-1; cdr3_aa: CSASPGGGPNTEAFF; cdr3_nt: TGCAGTGCTAGTCCCGGGGGAGGGCCGAACACTGAAGCTTTCTTT
d_call: TRBD1; v_call: TRBV20-1; clone_size: NA; j_call: TRBJ2-7; cdr3_aa: CSARQGTGEQYF; cdr3_nt: TGCAGTGCTCGACAGGGGACGGGCGAGCAGTACTTC
d_call: NA; v_call: TRBV29-1; clone_size: NA; j_call: TRBJ2-5; cdr3_aa: CSVGGGQEYF; cdr3_nt: TGCAGCGTTGGGGGGGGACAGGAGTACTTC
d_call: TRBD1; v_call: TRBV20-1; clone_size: NA; j_call: TRBJ1-1; cdr3_aa: CSVAGTGGMNTEAFF; cdr3_nt: TGCAGCGTTGCCGGAACAGGGGGCATGAACACTGAAGCTTTCTTT
d_call: TRBD1; v_call: TRBV25-1; clone_size: NA; j_call: TRBJ2-5; cdr3_aa: CASSAGGQGLHETQYF; cdr3_nt: TGTGCCAGCAGTGCTGGGGGACAGGGTCTCCACGAGACCCAGTACTTC
d_call: NA; v_call: TRBV20-1; clone_size: many; j_call: TRBJ1-6; cdr3_aa: CSARGADNSPLHF; cdr3_nt: TGCAGTGCTAGGGGGGCAGATAATTCACCCCTCCACTTT
d_call: TRBD1; v_call: TRBV7-2; clone_size: NA; j_call: TRBJ1-2; cdr3_aa: CDSRGQGDYGYTF; cdr3_nt: TGTGACAGCAGAGGTCAGGGGGACTATGGCTACACCTTC
d_call: NA; v_call: TRBV7-2; clone_size: many; j_call: TRBJ1-5; cdr3_aa: CASSLDWVGPQHF; cdr3_nt: TGTGCCAGCAGCTTAGATTGGGTTGGACCCCAGCATTTT
d_call: NA; v_call: TRBV2; clone_size: few; j_call: TRBJ1-4; cdr3_aa: CASRGGTNEKLFF; cdr3_nt: TGTGCCAGCAGGGGGGGGACTAATGAAAAACTGTTTTTT
d_call: TRBD2; v_call: TRBV15; clone_size: NA; j_call: TRBJ2-5; cdr3_aa: CATSRDPGGGPETQYF; cdr3_nt: TGTGCCACCAGCAGAGATCCGGGGGGGGGGCCAGAGACCCAGTACTTC
d_call: NA; v_call: TRBV10-3; clone_size: many; j_call: TRBJ1-3; cdr3_aa: CAISEQGTGNTIYF; cdr3_nt: TGTGCCATCAGTGAACAGGGAACTGGAAACACCATATATTTT
d_call: TRBD1; v_call: TRBV5-1; clone_size: NA; j_call: TRBJ1-5; cdr3_aa: CASREGAGGNQPQHF; cdr3_nt: TGCGCCAGCAGGGAGGGGGCTGGTGGCAATCAGCCCCAGCATTTT
d_call: NA; v_call: TRBV7-9; clone_size: NA; j_call: TRBJ2-7; cdr3_aa: CASSFPSGQDYEQYF; cdr3_nt: TGTGCCAGCAGCTTCCCCTCGGGACAAGACTACGAGCAGTACTTC
d_call: NA; v_call: TRBV2; clone_size: few; j_call: TRBJ1-1; cdr3_aa: CASSQGGYEAFF; cdr3_nt: TGTGCCAGCAGCCAAGGGGGATATGAAGCTTTCTTT
d_call: NA; v_call: TRBV19; clone_size: many; j_call: TRBJ1-5; cdr3_aa: CASGDGYNQPQHF; cdr3_nt: TGTGCCAGTGGGGACGGATACAATCAGCCCCAGCATTTT
d_call: TRBD1; v_call: TRBV6-5; clone_size: NA; j_call: TRBJ1-5; cdr3_aa: CASSEDPGQGSNQPQHF; cdr3_nt: TGTGCCAGCAGTGAAGACCCGGGACAGGGTAGCAATCAGCCCCAGCATTTT
d_call: NA; v_call: TRBV12-5; clone_size: few; j_call: TRBJ2-7; cdr3_aa: CASGRWPYEQYF; cdr3_nt: TGTGCTAGTGGGCGATGGCCCTACGAGCAGTACTTC
d_call: NA; v_call: TRBV6-1; clone_size: many; j_call: TRBJ1-3; cdr3_aa: CASSEVGNTIYF; cdr3_nt: TGTGCCAGCAGTGAAGTAGGAAACACCATATATTTT
d_call: TRBD1; v_call: TRBV7-6; clone_size: NA; j_call: TRBJ1-1; cdr3_aa: CASSTRQGPNTEAFF; cdr3_nt: TGTGCCAGCAGCACCCGACAGGGTCCTAACACTGAAGCTTTCTTT
d_call: NA; v_call: TRBV12-3/TRBV12-4; clone_size: NA; j_call: TRBJ1-1; cdr3_aa: CASSLSPGLNTEAFF; cdr3_nt: TGTGCCAGCAGTTTATCTCCGGGGCTGAACACTGAAGCTTTCTTT
d_call: TRBD1; v_call: TRBV5-1; clone_size: many; j_call: TRBJ1-5; cdr3_aa: CASSRRQGDQPQHF; cdr3_nt: TGCGCCAGCAGCCGACGACAGGGGGACCAGCCCCAGCATTTT
d_call: NA; v_call: TRBV20-1; clone_size: NA; j_call: TRBJ1-4; cdr3_aa: CSAAGTTNTGGEKLFF; cdr3_nt: TGCAGTGCTGCGGGGACGACGAACACCGGGGGTGAAAAACTGTTTTTT
d_call: NA; v_call: TRBV29-1; clone_size: NA; j_call: TRBJ1-3; cdr3_aa: CSVDQGNTIYF; cdr3_nt: TGCAGCGTTGATCAGGGAAACACCATATATTTT
d_call: NA; v_call: TRBV11-3; clone_size: few; j_call: TRBJ2-7; cdr3_aa: CASSPGRDPYPYEQYF; cdr3_nt: TGTGCCAGCAGCCCGGGCCGGGACCCATACCCCTACGAGCAGTACTTC
d_call: NA; v_call: TRBV2; clone_size: NA; j_call: TRBJ1-5; cdr3_aa: CAVSRGNQPQHF; cdr3_nt: TGTGCCGTCTCCAGGGGCAATCAGCCCCAGCATTTT
d_call: NA; v_call: TRBV7-2; clone_size: NA; j_call: TRBJ1-6; cdr3_aa: CASSQERGATYNSPLHF; cdr3_nt: TGTGCCAGCAGCCAAGAACGGGGGGCGACCTATAATTCACCCCTCCACTTT
d_call: NA; v_call: TRBV7-8; clone_size: many; j_call: TRBJ1-2; cdr3_aa: CASSKAGKYGYTF; cdr3_nt: TGTGCCAGCAGCAAGGCGGGGAAATATGGCTACACCTTC
d_call: NA; v_call: TRBV10-2; clone_size: NA; j_call: TRBJ2-5; cdr3_aa: CASSQGAGNQETQYF; cdr3_nt: TGTGCCAGCAGCCAAGGGGCTGGGAACCAAGAGACCCAGTACTTC
d_call: TRBD1; v_call: TRBV24-1; clone_size: NA; j_call: TRBJ2-2; cdr3_aa: CATSDLVEGASTGELFF; cdr3_nt: TGTGCCACCAGTGATTTAGTAGAGGGGGCGAGCACCGGGGAGCTGTTTTTT
d_call: NA; v_call: TRBV29-1; clone_size: NA; j_call: TRBJ1-1; cdr3_aa: CSVEGGWNTEAFF; cdr3_nt: TGCAGCGTAGAAGGGGGTTGGAACACTGAAGCTTTCTTT
d_call: TRBD1; v_call: TRBV7-9; clone_size: NA; j_call: TRBJ1-2; cdr3_aa: CASSSTGGVMANYGYTF; cdr3_nt: TGTGCCAGCAGCTCTACAGGGGGCGTTATGGCTAACTATGGCTACACCTTC
d_call: NA; v_call: TRBV12-3/TRBV12-4; clone_size: few; j_call: TRBJ1-5; cdr3_aa: CASNLGGRGDNQPQHF; cdr3_nt: TGTGCCAGCAACCTAGGGGGGAGAGGTGACAATCAGCCCCAGCATTTT
d_call: NA; v_call: TRBV5-1; clone_size: NA; j_call: TRBJ2-1; cdr3_aa: CASSPYLNAYNEQFF; cdr3_nt: TGCGCCAGCAGCCCCTATCTGAACGCCTACAATGAGCAGTTCTTC
d_call: NA; v_call: TRBV11-2; clone_size: NA; j_call: TRBJ1-6; cdr3_aa: CASSLLGWGNSPLHF; cdr3_nt: TGTGCCAGCAGCTTACTGGGTTGGGGAAATTCACCCCTCCACTTT
d_call: TRBD1; v_call: TRBV29-1; clone_size: NA; j_call: TRBJ1-1; cdr3_aa: CSVWTGAEAFF; cdr3_nt: TGCAGCGTTTGGACAGGGGCTGAAGCTTTCTTT
d_call: NA; v_call: TRBV2; clone_size: NA; j_call: TRBJ2-2; cdr3_aa: CASSEGASGELFF; cdr3_nt: TGTGCCAGCAGTGAAGGGGCTAGCGGGGAGCTGTTTTTT
d_call: NA; v_call: TRBV28; clone_size: NA; j_call: TRBJ1-6; cdr3_aa: CASTLPTGVHSPLHF; cdr3_nt: TGTGCCAGCACCCTCCCCACGGGAGTGCATTCACCCCTCCACTTT
d_call: TRBD1; v_call: TRBV2; clone_size: few; j_call: TRBJ2-5; cdr3_aa: CASSPSGTVETQYF; cdr3_nt: TGTGCCAGCTCACCCTCCGGGACAGTGGAGACCCAGTACTTC
d_call: NA; v_call: TRBV6-6; clone_size: many; j_call: TRBJ2-7; cdr3_aa: CASSQITYEQYF; cdr3_nt: TGTGCCAGCAGTCAGATAACCTACGAGCAGTACTTC